This TCR beta chain was identified in a study of Ad26.COV2.S vaccination and SARS-CoV-2 variants. Overall study: Ad26.COV2.S was injected intramuscularly once or twice, 56 days apart.

Points from the study as a whole: Comparable non-spike TCR breadth was observed in vaccine and placebo recipients. Assessments of TCR breadth and depth may have underestimated the total T cell responses.

Treatment noted: some 20 received Ad26.COV2.S at low or high dose, single or two shots; roughly five received placebo; per-sample allocation not given. Specimens were obtained on day 63 following the first vaccine or placebo injection. This clone showed up just once. As yet, its antigen is unknown. Trimming pared 0 bases from V and 0 bases from J, leaving 16 bases between. Germline CDR1 SGDLS, CDR2 YYNGEE. The CDR3 consists of 17 residues. Only in-frame clones appear in the TCRdb table, and some are missing; sequencing was by immunoSEQ multiplex PCR. The data show more than 400,000 clones, about 92% seen once.

The chain has TRBV9 and TRBJ2-7, with TRBD2 as a possible D gene (5 bases). The sample was peripheral blood, taken in a trial of Ad26.COV2.S vaccine versus placebo. This TCR was sampled from a person between 18 and 60 years old who received the Ad26.COV2.S COVID-19 vaccine or a placebo. As DNA, the CDR3 is TGTGCCAGCAGCGTAGCTATTATTTCGGGGATCTCCTACGAGCAGTACTTC. The encoded protein is CASSVAIISGISYEQYF.